This entry features one T cell receptor beta chain sequence. The sample belongs to a study of blood T cell repertoires in COVID-19. The overall study: Sites across the United States, Italy and Spain contributed samples from acute and convalescent COVID-19. Sample material is recorded as cDNA or gDNA derived from T cells, B-cell-depleted T cells, or PBMCs.

This CDR3 is 15 amino acids long. Per germline, CDR1 LNHDA and CDR2 SQIVND (reference sequence). V was pared by 5 bases and J by 9 bases, with 20 bases between. The assay was immunoSEQ multiplex PCR, and TCRdb's table has in-frame clones only and misses some. The sample lists around 190,000 clones, less than 90% occurring once. The chain joins TRBV19 to TRBJ1-5, with D perhaps TRBD1 (6 bases). Sample: peripheral blood. The TCR originated in a man between 65 and 80 years old with active or convalescent COVID-19. The CDR3: CASSPPAGADRPQHF. CDR3 DNA: TGTGCCAGTAGTCCTCCGGCAGGGGCGGATCGGCCCCAGCATTTT.